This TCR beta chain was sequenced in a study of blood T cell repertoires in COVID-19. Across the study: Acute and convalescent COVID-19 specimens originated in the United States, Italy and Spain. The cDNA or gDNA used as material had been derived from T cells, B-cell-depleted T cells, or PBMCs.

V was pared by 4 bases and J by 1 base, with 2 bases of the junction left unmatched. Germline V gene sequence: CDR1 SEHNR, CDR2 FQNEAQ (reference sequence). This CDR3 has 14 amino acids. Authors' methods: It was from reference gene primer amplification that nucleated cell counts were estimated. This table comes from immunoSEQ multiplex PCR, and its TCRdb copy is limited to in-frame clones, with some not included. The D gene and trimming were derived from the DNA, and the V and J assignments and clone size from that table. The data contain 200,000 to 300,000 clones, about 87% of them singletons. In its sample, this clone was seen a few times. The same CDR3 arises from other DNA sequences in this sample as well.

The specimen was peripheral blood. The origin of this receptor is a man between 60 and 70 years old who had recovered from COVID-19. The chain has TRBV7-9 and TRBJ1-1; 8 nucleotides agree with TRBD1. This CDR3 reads CASSSGTGNTEAFF. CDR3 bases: TGTGCCAGCAGCTCCGGGACAGGGAACACTGAAGCTTTCTTT.